This TCR beta chain was identified in a study of Tregs in tolerant kidney transplant recipients. Study at large: A roughly three-day belatacept mixed lymphocyte reaction, sometimes plus 5-day graft donor restimulation, preceded CD4+CD25+CD127- sorting. Antibodies separated recipient from donor cells. The study, taken as a whole, reports: The small number of patients limits these findings pending further validation. Tregs expanded with activated donor B cells seemed most donor-specific.

Sequenced by immunoSEQ multiplex PCR; TCRdb stores in-frame clones only, minus some. The table records 30,000 or so clones, over 75% of them present only once. This clone was seen more than once but under ten times. Its target is unknown. V dropped 9 bases and J dropped 0 bases, with 21 bases sitting between them. Per germline, CDR1 SGHVS and CDR2 FQNEAQ. This CDR3 comprises 17 residues. Sequenced material: Tregs from blood cultured with allogeneic cells. The rearrangement joins TRBV7-8 to TRBJ2-1, with TRBD2 as a possible D gene (7 bases). This TCR derives from a human donor in good health. The chain's CDR3 is CASMGGGGLSSYNEQFF. Here the CDR3 DNA reads TGTGCCAGTATGGGAGGGGGGGGCCTCAGCTCCTACAATGAGCAGTTCTTC.